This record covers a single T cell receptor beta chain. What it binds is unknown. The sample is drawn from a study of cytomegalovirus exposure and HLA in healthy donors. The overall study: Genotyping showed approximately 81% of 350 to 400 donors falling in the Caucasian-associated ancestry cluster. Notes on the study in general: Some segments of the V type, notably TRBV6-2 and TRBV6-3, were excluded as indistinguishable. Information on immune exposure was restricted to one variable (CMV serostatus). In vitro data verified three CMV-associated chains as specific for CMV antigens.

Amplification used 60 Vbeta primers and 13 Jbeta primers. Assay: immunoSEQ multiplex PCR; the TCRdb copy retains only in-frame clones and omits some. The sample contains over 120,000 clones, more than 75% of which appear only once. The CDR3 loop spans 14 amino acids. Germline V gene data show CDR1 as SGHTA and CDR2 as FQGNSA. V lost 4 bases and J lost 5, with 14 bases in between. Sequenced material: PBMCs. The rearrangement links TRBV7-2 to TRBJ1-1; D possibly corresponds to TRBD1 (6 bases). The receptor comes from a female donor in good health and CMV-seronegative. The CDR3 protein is CASSSGQRHTEAFF. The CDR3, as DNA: TGTGCCAGCAGCTCCGGACAGAGACATACTGAAGCTTTCTTT.